This TCR beta chain is from a study of chemoradiotherapy in HPV16-positive cancers. Profiled with immunoSEQ multiplex PCR; TCRdb holds only in-frame clones, not every one. This table has 25,000 to 35,000 clones, approximately 91% appearing once. The CDR3 has 14 residues. Germline CDR1 reads MGHRA; CDR2 reads YSYEKL. With 0 bases removed from V and 3 bases from J, the gap between germline ends came to 9 bases. This specimen consisted of blood, obtained from a patient who underwent chemoradiotherapy. The clonotype originates from a human donor with HPV-associated anogenital cancer. This chain connects TRBV4-1 to TRBJ2-7, with D possibly matching TRBD2 (6 bases). The CDR3 region is CASSQEGGNYEQYF. The CDR3 DNA follows: TGCGCCAGCAGCCAAGAGGGCGGGAACTACGAGCAGTACTTC.